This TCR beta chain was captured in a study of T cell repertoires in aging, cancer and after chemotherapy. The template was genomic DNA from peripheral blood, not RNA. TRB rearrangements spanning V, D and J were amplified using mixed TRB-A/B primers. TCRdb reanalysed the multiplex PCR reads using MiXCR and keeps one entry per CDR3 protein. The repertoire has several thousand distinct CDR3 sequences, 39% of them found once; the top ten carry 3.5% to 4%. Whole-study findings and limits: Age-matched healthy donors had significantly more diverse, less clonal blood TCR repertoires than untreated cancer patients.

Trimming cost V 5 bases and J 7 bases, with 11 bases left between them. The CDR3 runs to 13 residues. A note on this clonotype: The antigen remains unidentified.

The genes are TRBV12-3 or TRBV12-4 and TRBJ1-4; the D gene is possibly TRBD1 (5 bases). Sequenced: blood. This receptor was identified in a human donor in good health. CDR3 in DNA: TGTGCCAGCAGTCCTTGGGGGAGTGAAAAACTGTTTTTT. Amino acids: CASSPWGSEKLFF.